The rows below give T cell receptor beta chains drawn from one sample of a study of T-cell reconstitution after alpha-beta-depleted transplantation in children. TCRdb recomputed calls from the PCR reads with MiXCR, one row per CDR3 protein. Seen here are approximately 31,000 distinct CDR3 sequences, under 6.5% observed once, and the top ten hold more than 20%. Sequences were derived from peripheral blood, sampled 60 days after TCRalphabeta/CD19-depleted stem cell transplant. The receptors were gathered from a child in the first two years of life who had a stem cell transplant for acute myeloid leukemia, so the T cells may come from the graft donor. Both conserved end residues are part of each CDR3. D genes are given only for firm matches. Clone size is given for some rows only: seen once, a few or many times, or a class if the clone is expanded.

j_call v_call d_call clone_size cdr3_nt cdr3_aa
TRBJ2-7 TRBV28 TRBD1 medium-sized TGTGCCAGCAGTTTAATTGCCGGGACAGTTTCCTACGAGCAGTACTTC CASSLIAGTVSYEQYF
TRBJ1-3 TRBV6-5 - many TGTGCCAGCAGTTACTCGGGGTCATCCGTTGGAAACACCATATATTTT CASSYSGSSVGNTIYF
TRBJ2-2 TRBV6-2/TRBV6-3 - many TGTGCCAGCAGTCGTCCTGGGGGCTTATACACCGGGGAGCTGTTTTTT CASSRPGGLYTGELFF
TRBJ1-5 TRBV28 TRBD1 many TGTGCCAGCAGCACTGGACAGGGTTTGAAAATTGGCAATCAGCCCCAGCATTTT CASSTGQGLKIGNQPQHF
TRBJ1-2 TRBV7-3 - many TGTGCCAGCAGCTTAATTGGGGGAACCAACTATGGCTACACCTTC CASSLIGGTNYGYTF
TRBJ2-5 TRBV29-1 - many TGCAGCGTTGGAGAGGGGGAGACCCAGTACTTC CSVGEGETQYF
TRBJ1-5 TRBV6-2/TRBV6-3 - many TGTGCCAGCAGTTATGTGGCGGTCTGGGCCAGGGTGATTCAGCCCCAGCATTTT CASSYVAVWARVIQPQHF
TRBJ2-5 TRBV7-9 - - TGTGCCAGCAGCTTAGTAGGGCTAGAGAAAGAGACCCAGTACTTC CASSLVGLEKETQYF
TRBJ2-3 TRBV7-3 - many TGTGCCAGCAGCTTAACGAAGATAGCGGTTTCTTTCACAGATACGCAGTATTTT CASSLTKIAVSFTDTQYF
TRBJ1-1 TRBV6-5 TRBD1 many TGTGCCATCAACAGGGGGGAAAGGACTGAAGCTTTCTTT CAINRGERTEAFF
TRBJ2-2 TRBV4-3 - many TGCGCCAGCAGCCAAGATTCCCTTCGGGGAACCGGGGAGCTGTTTTTT CASSQDSLRGTGELFF
TRBJ2-3 TRBV11-2 - many TGTGCCAGCAGCTTAAGCGCCACAGATACGCAGTATTTT CASSLSATDTQYF
TRBJ2-7 TRBV28 TRBD2 many TGTGCCAGCACCTTGCCGGGACTAGCCGGCTACGAGCAGTACTTC CASTLPGLAGYEQYF
TRBJ2-2 TRBV29-1 TRBD2 large TGCAGCGTTCAAGGCGGGAGGACGGGCACCGGGGAGCTGTTTTTT CSVQGGRTGTGELFF
TRBJ2-5 TRBV7-2 TRBD1 many TGTGCCAGCAGCTTTAAGACAGGGTGGGAAGAGACCCAGTACTTC CASSFKTGWEETQYF
TRBJ2-5 TRBV7-9 - many TGTGCCAGCAGCTGGGGGGCTAGGGAGACCCAGTACTTC CASSWGARETQYF
TRBJ1-5 TRBV7-9 - many TGTGCCAGCAGCTTAGTAGGGGGGTATCAGCCCCAGCATTTT CASSLVGGYQPQHF
TRBJ2-7 TRBV4-3 - many TGCGCCAGCAGCCAAGATAGAGGCCAGTTCTACGAGCAGTACTTC CASSQDRGQFYEQYF
TRBJ2-1 TRBV15 - many TGTGCCACCAGCAGTAATTGGGACCCCAGGAGGAATGAGCAGTTCTTC CATSSNWDPRRNEQFF
TRBJ2-5 TRBV5-1 TRBD2 many TGCGCCAGCAGCCCCAGCGGGATTGAGACCCAGTACTTC CASSPSGIETQYF
TRBJ2-7 TRBV5-5 TRBD2 many TGTGCCAGCAGCTTGGATGTAGCGGGGGTTTCGCAGTACTTC CASSLDVAGVSQYF
TRBJ2-7 TRBV5-5 - many TGTGCCAGCAGGGGGAATCAGGGCAGGCGTTCCTACGAGCAGTACTTC CASRGNQGRRSYEQYF
TRBJ2-2 TRBV29-1 - - TGCAGCGCACGGGGCCCGGAGAGGTGTGGGACCGGGGAGCTGTTTTTT CSARGPERCGTGELFF
TRBJ1-2 TRBV29-1 - - TGCAGCGTTGTTCAGGGGAATGGCTACACCTTC CSVVQGNGYTF
TRBJ1-1 TRBV7-9 TRBD1 many TGTGCCAGCAGCCCGACAGGGCCCACGGACACTGAAGCTTTCTTT CASSPTGPTDTEAFF